The following is a T cell receptor beta chain sequence with its context. The antigen remains undetermined. During the collection period, no donor immune events like infections were recorded. Using immunoSEQ multiplex PCR, the repertoire was profiled, and TCRdb retains in-frame clones only, with some absent. The table lists under 130,000 clones, roughly 90% of them singletons. This specimen comes from a study of identifying expanded T cells in peripheral blood. Study-wide points: Clone count variance between roughly 2-week samples rose with total template count. Over approximately two and four weeks, about 15 and 18 clones changed, versus around 1.2 between replicates.

The sequenced material came from blood. The sequence was obtained from a person aged 18 to 70 in good health.

The CDR3 sequence: CASSQSPGQGGYYGYTF. CDR3 nucleotides: TGTGCCAGCAGCCAGTCCCCCGGCCAGGGGGGATACTATGGCTACACCTTC. V gene TRBV5-8 combines with J gene TRBJ1-2; 7 nucleotides agree with TRBD1. The V and J ends lost 4 bases and 3 bases, in that order; junction bases with no gene match: 15. This CDR3 has 17 amino acids. Germline V gene sequence: CDR1 SGHTS, CDR2 YDEGEE.